The subject of this entry is one T cell receptor (beta chain). Antigen specificity is unknown. Assay: immunoSEQ multiplex PCR; the TCRdb copy retains only in-frame clones and omits some. The sample lists tens of thousands of clones; more than 85% were seen once. This sample stems from a study of OX40 agonist ivuxolimab in advanced cancers. Study-wide points: Clonal expansion was among the lowest in partial responders at 0.1-3.0 mg/kg, especially CD8+. Fewer expanded clones were found on average in CD4+ than in CD8+ T cells. Among expanded peripheral T cells, antigen specificity went undetermined. The CD4+ and CD8+ T cells in the blood had expanded clonally by week 6 at 0.1 to 3.0 mg/kg.

The CDR3 extends over 11 amino acids. The germline gives CDR1 ENHRY, CDR2 SYGVKD. The V end was cut by 1 base, the J end by 7 bases, with 2 bases between. The chain couples TRBV10-3 to TRBJ2-1; D is ambiguous. This sequence originates from an adult with an advanced solid tumor such as melanoma, head and neck, liver or kidney cancer. The specimen comprised CD4+ or CD8+ T cells sorted from blood, sampled in a trial of the OX40 agonist ivuxolimab. The CDR3 DNA follows: TGTGCCATCAGTGAGTATAATGAGCAGTTCTTC. Translated: CAISEYNEQFF.